The clone carrying this TCR beta chain was observed a handful of times. Its antigen remains unidentified. Combining a sample-barcoded 5' primer with a J-beta primer mix, a second PCR ran for about 6 to 11 cycles. Through a template-switch adaptor with 12 random nucleotides, each cDNA molecule received a tag. TCRdb re-called the 5' RACE reads with MiXCR, one entry per CDR3 protein. This table has some 1.5 million distinct CDR3 sequences, 35% to 45% appearing once. Between the trimmed V and J ends, which lost 6 bases and 11 bases, there was a span of 19 bases. Germline V CDR1 and CDR2: MNHEY, SMNVEV (reference sequence). This CDR3 has 13 residues. This record belongs to a study of blood T cells in healthy people across ages. Study results and limitations: Fewer expanded clones and more diversity marked long-lived versus aged donors.

The specimen sequenced was blood. The sequence was collected from a woman younger than 35 in good health. The rearrangement uses TRBV27 and TRBJ1-1; no firm D call. The CDR3 sequence: CASRPVYIDEAFF. The CDR3 DNA reads as TGTGCCAGCAGACCGGTTTATATCGACGAGGCTTTCTTT.